Following are 9 T cell receptor beta chains from one sample sequenced in a study of OX40 agonist ivuxolimab in advanced cancers. The assay was immunoSEQ multiplex PCR, and TCRdb's table has in-frame clones only and misses some. The table records 65,000 to 95,000 clones, about 90% of them present only once. Sequences were derived from CD4+ or CD8+ T cells sorted from blood, sampled in a trial of the OX40 agonist ivuxolimab. The receptors derive from an adult with an advanced solid tumor such as melanoma, head and neck, liver or kidney cancer.

Regarding this clone: Germline and junction disagree at one end, which may indicate a read error. The chain carries TRBV7-9 and TRBJ1-2; tentative D call: TRBD1 (5 bases). The CDR3 spans 14 residues. Germline V gives CDR1 SEHNR, CDR2 FQNEAQ (reference sequence). CDR3 DNA sequence: TGTGCCAGCAGCTTAGCCTCAGCGGGGGATGTAAGCGCCTTC. This gives the protein CASSLASAGDVSAF.

This clone has a single count. The chain carries TRBV28 and TRBJ2-6; D gene unclear. This CDR3 contains 16 residues. V was trimmed by 7 bases and J by 1 base, leaving 14 bases between them. Germline CDR1 and CDR2: MDHEN and SYDVKM. CDR3 region: CASNKRALSGANVLTF. Written as DNA, the CDR3 is TGTGCCAGCAACAAAAGGGCCTTGTCTGGGGCCAACGTCCTGACTTTC. Using reference TRBV28 and TRBJ2-6 for the parts outside the CDR3, the full variable domain is DVKVTQSSRYLVKRTGEKVFLECVQDMDHENMFWYRQDPGLGLRLIYFSYDVKMKEKGDIPEGYSVSREKKERFSLILESASTNQTSMYLCASNKRALSGANVLTFGAGSRLTVL.

The CDR3 reads CASSPGLAGDTQYF. The CDR3 DNA sequence: TGTGCCAGCAGCCCGGGACTAGCGGGAGATACGCAGTATTTT. V and J are TRBV7-9 and TRBJ2-3; 12 bases fit TRBD2. CDR3 size: 14 residues. CDR1 is SEHNR and CDR2 is FQNEAQ in the germline V gene (reference sequence). J was trimmed by 5 bases and V by 5 bases; bases with no gene match: 2.

Only one count was recorded for this clone. The rearrangement joins TRBV11-3 to TRBJ2-3; D is perhaps TRBD2 (6 bases). The CDR3 runs to 16 residues. Germline CDR1 SGHNT, CDR2 YENEEA. Trimming removed 5 bases from V and 2 bases from J, with 17 bases in between. The CDR3 loop reads CASSPGGDLNTDTQYF. DNA for the CDR3: TGTGCCAGCAGCCCCGGAGGGGACTTAAACACAGATACGCAGTATTTT. Based on the CDR3 plus reference TRBV11-3 and TRBJ2-3, the full variable domain is EAGVVQSPRYKIIEKKQPVAFWCNPISGHNTLYWYLQNLGQGPELLIRYENEEAVDDSQLPKDRFSAERLKGVDSTLKIQPAELGDSAVYLCASSPGGDLNTDTQYFGPGTRLTVL.

The J gene is TRBJ2-5, the V gene TRBV6-6, with 8 bases aligning to TRBD2. Germline assignment: CDR1 MNHNY and CDR2 SVGAGI (reference sequence). This CDR3 contains 16 residues. The junction had 10 bases not matched to a gene; V was cut back by 2 bases and J by 5 bases. The CDR3 is CASSYRAGARWETQYF. CDR3 DNA sequence: TGTGCCAGCAGTTACAGAGCGGGGGCGCGTTGGGAGACCCAGTACTTC.

This chain connects TRBV28 to TRBJ2-5; possible D gene TRBD2, 7 bases. The length of the CDR3 is 14 residues. Deletions cut 2 bases from V and 5 bases from J, with 12 bases between. CDR1 is MDHEN and CDR2 is SYDVKM in the germline V gene. As DNA, the CDR3 is TGTGCCAGCAGTTTAACAGGGAGGGGCGAGACCCAGTACTTC. It specifies CASSLTGRGETQYF.

The genes are TRBV19 and TRBJ2-7; perhaps TRBD1 as D (6 bases). Germline V gene sequence: CDR1 LNHDA, CDR2 SQIVND (reference sequence). V was shortened by 4 bases and J by 5 bases, with 9 bases between the two germline ends. There are 12 residues in the CDR3. The chain's CDR3 is CASSTQGDEQYF. DNA for the CDR3: TGTGCCAGTAGTACACAGGGAGACGAGCAGTACTTC.

This chain links TRBV19 with TRBJ1-2, with D possibly being TRBD1 (5 bases). This CDR3 region has 14 residues. Germline V gene lookup returns CDR1 LNHDA and CDR2 SQIVND (reference sequence). V lost 2 bases and J lost 5, with 12 bases in between. DNA of the CDR3: TGTGCCAGTAGTATAACCGGGGGTACGTATGGCTACACCTTC. Its protein is CASSITGGTYGYTF.

The chain has TRBV30 and TRBJ1-2, with D tentatively TRBD1 (5 bases). Per germline, CDR1 GTSNPN and CDR2 SVGIG (reference sequence). V lost 2 bases and J lost 4, with 8 bases in between. The CDR3 extends over 12 amino acids. The CDR3 nucleotides read TGTGCCTGGAGTAAGGGGAGCTATGGCTACACCTTC. It specifies CAWSKGSYGYTF. Full variable domain (remainder filled in from reference TRBV30 and TRBJ1-2): SQTIHQWPATLVQPVGSPLSLECTVEGTSNPNLYWYRQAAGRGLQLLFYSVGIGQISSEVPQNLSASRPQDRQFILSSKKLLLSDSGFYLCAWSKGSYGYTFGSGTRLTVV.